What follows are 25 T cell receptor beta chains derived from one specimen sequenced in a study of OX40 agonist ivuxolimab in advanced cancers. Library preparation used the immunoSEQ multiplex PCR assay. TCRdb's version of the immuneACCESS table is confined to in-frame rearrangements and falls short of the full clone set. An unresolved V gene accounts for under half of the shortfall where checked; the remainder is of unknown origin. The sample table records around 70,000 clones; around four fifths of these occur just once. Together, the top ten hold roughly 2% of the sample. Specimen: CD4+ or CD8+ T cells sorted from blood, collected in a trial of the OX40 agonist ivuxolimab. The receptors shown here come from an adult with an advanced solid tumor such as melanoma, head and neck, liver or kidney cancer.

The gene calls are TRBV12-5 and TRBJ2-2; a possible D gene is TRBD1 (6 bases). This CDR3 has 16 residues. The ends were cut back, 5 bases at V and 1 base at J, with 14 bases in the middle. The germline V gene encodes CDR1 LGHNT and CDR2 FRNRAP. The CDR3 reads CASGPGTPENTGELFF. CDR3 DNA: TGTGCTAGTGGTCCCGGGACACCCGAGAACACCGGGGAGCTGTTTTTT.

V usage is TRBV2 and J usage is TRBJ2-1, with 8 nucleotides matching TRBD2. CDR1 and CDR2 (germline): SNHLY, FYNNEI. V gave up 7 bases and J gave up 8 bases; unmatched junction bases: 13. The CDR3 runs to 15 residues. CDR3 residues: CASTLRDGRGYEQFF. CDR3 bases: TGTGCCAGCACCTTAAGAGACGGGAGGGGTTATGAGCAGTTCTTC.

This clone has a single count. V is TRBV27 and J is TRBJ2-6, with 8 nucleotides matching TRBD1. The CDR3 extends over 18 amino acids. Germline lookup yields CDR1 MNHEY and CDR2 SMNVEV (reference sequence). J was trimmed by 0 bases and V by 5 bases; bases with no gene match: 9. In DNA form, the CDR3 reads TGTGCCAGCAGTCTTCAGGGGGCTTTCTTCTCTGGGGCCAACGTCCTGACTTTC. Translating it yields CASSLQGAFFSGANVLTF.

This chain uses TRBV7-3 with TRBJ2-1; a weak D match, TRBD2 (5 bases). The CDR3 runs 15 residues. Looked up from germline, CDR1 is SGHTA and CDR2 is FQGTGA. The V and J ends lost 6 bases and 0 bases respectively, with 12 bases between them. DNA of the CDR3: TGTGCCAGCAGGGCCCCGGGGAGCTCCTACAATGAGCAGTTCTTC. It yields the protein CASRAPGSSYNEQFF.

The rearrangement uses TRBV6-6 and TRBJ1-6; D is possibly TRBD1 (6 bases). Per germline, CDR1 MNHNY and CDR2 SVGAGI (reference sequence). CDR3 size: 14 residues. V was cut by 6 bases and J by 5 bases, with 11 bases left in between. CDR3 bases: TGTGCCAGCAGGCGCGACAGGAATAATTCACCCCTCCACTTT. Translation: CASRRDRNNSPLHF.

This clone has only a few counts. CDR3 loop: CASSHGLAGGLSYEQYF. The CDR3 nucleotides read TGCGCCAGCAGCCACGGACTAGCGGGAGGGCTGAGCTACGAGCAGTACTTC. V and J are TRBV5-1 and TRBJ2-7; 15 bases are a match to TRBD2. CDR1 is SGHRS, CDR2 YFSETQ, per germline. Germline trimming cut 4 bases from V and 3 bases from J; bases unmatched to any gene: 8. The CDR3 is made up of 17 amino acids. Full variable domain (missing parts from reference TRBV5-1 and TRBJ2-7): KAGVTQTPRYLIKTRGQQVTLSCSPISGHRSVSWYQQTPGQGLQFLFEYFSETQRNKGNFPGRFSGRQFSNSRSEMNVSTLELGDSALYLCASSHGLAGGLSYEQYFGPGTRLTVT.

This clone occurred once. This rearrangement joins TRBV27 to TRBJ2-5; D possibly uses TRBD1 or TRBD2 (5 bases each). The length of the CDR3 is 13 residues. V shed 6 bases and J shed 5 bases, with 13 bases lying between them. Germline values: CDR1 MNHEY, CDR2 SMNVEV (reference sequence). The CDR3 coding sequence is TGTGCCAGCAGGGGACCGATAGAGGAGACCCAGTACTTC. It specifies CASRGPIEETQYF.

This chain connects TRBV4-2 to TRBJ2-5; the D is unclear. V was shortened by 0 bases and J by 5 bases, with 13 bases between the two germline ends. CDR1 is LGHNA and CDR2 is YNFKEQ in the germline V gene. The CDR3 is 15 residues long. The CDR3 loop reads CASSQEQMGQETQYF. Here the CDR3 DNA reads TGTGCCAGCAGCCAAGAACAGATGGGCCAGGAGACCCAGTACTTC.

This chain links TRBV2 with TRBJ1-4; D is possibly TRBD1 (5 bases). Germline-derived CDR1 and CDR2 are SNHLY and FYNNEI. The CDR3 extends over 15 amino acids. Trimming took off 2 bases at V and 8 bases at J, with 15 bases between the two ends. The CDR3 loop reads CASSEFGSGREKLFF. The DNA for the CDR3 is TGTGCCAGCAGTGAATTTGGGTCAGGGCGAGAAAAACTGTTTTTT.

The chain has TRBV5-1 and TRBJ2-7; 9 nucleotides match TRBD2. With V trimmed by 5 bases and J by 6 bases, 12 bases remained unmatched. Germline CDR1 reads SGHRS; CDR2 reads YFSETQ. The CDR3 totals 15 residues. CDR3 coding DNA: TGCGCCAGCAGTCAGGGGCTAGCGGGAAGGTCCGAGCAGTACTTC. It specifies CASSQGLAGRSEQYF.

The chain is built from TRBV5-3 and TRBJ1-4, with 7 bases that match TRBD1. TRBV5-3 is designated an ORF whose function remains uncertain. The CDR3 covers 15 residues. Unmatched junction bases numbered 10, after V lost 4 bases and J lost 7 bases. Here the CDR3 reads CARSQGDTRSEKLFF. The CDR3 region has the DNA TGTGCCAGAAGCCAGGGGGACACAAGGAGTGAAAAACTGTTTTTT.

The chain has TRBV7-7 and TRBJ2-2; no definite D call. Looked up from germline, CDR1 is SSHAT and CDR2 is FNYEAQ (reference sequence). The length of the CDR3 is 12 residues. The ends were cut back, 2 bases at V and 7 bases at J, with 5 bases in the middle. This CDR3 reads CASSLKGGELFF. As DNA, the CDR3 is TGTGCCAGCAGCTTAAAAGGCGGGGAGCTGTTTTTT. The full variable domain, with the rest looked up from reference TRBV7-7 and TRBJ2-2, is GAGVSQSPRYKVTKRGQDVTLRCDPISSHATLYWYQQALGQGPEFLTYFNYEAQPDKSGLPSDRFSAERPEGSISTLTIQRTEQRDSAMYRCASSLKGGELFFGEGSRLTVL.

This sequence joins TRBV19 and TRBJ2-7; D is perhaps TRBD1 (5 bases). This CDR3 spans 14 amino acids. Per germline, CDR1 LNHDA and CDR2 SQIVND (reference sequence). The V and J ends lost 5 bases and 7 bases respectively, with 18 bases between them. The DNA for the CDR3 is TGTGCCAGTAGTGTCGACCTCCAGGGCCGGGAGCAGTACTTC. Protein sequence: CASSVDLQGREQYF.

This clone was counted a single time. The chain joins TRBV5-1 to TRBJ2-2; unclear D gene. The CDR3 is made up of 13 amino acids. Germline V gene sequence: CDR1 SGHRS, CDR2 YFSETQ. Trimming took off 0 bases at V and 8 bases at J, with 8 bases between the two ends. The DNA for the CDR3 is TGCGCCAGCAGCTTGGAGCTGTCGGGGGAGCTGTTTTTT. It specifies CASSLELSGELFF.

This clone was observed a handful of times. One end of the junction is discordant with germline, which a read error may explain. The chain couples TRBV5-1 to TRBJ2-7, with D possibly called TRBD1 or TRBD2 (5 bases each). The CDR3 is 13 residues long. From germline, CDR1 is SGHRS and CDR2 YFSETQ. CDR3 protein: CASSPETRDQRDF. DNA for the CDR3: TGCGCCAGCAGCCCGGAAACAAGGGACCAAAGGGACTTC.

The V gene is TRBV11-2, the J gene TRBJ1-1, with D possibly matching TRBD1 (5 bases). There are 11 residues in the CDR3. V lost 7 bases, J lost 7 bases, and 10 bases lay in between. Germline assignment: CDR1 SGHAT and CDR2 FQNNGV. CDR3 protein: CASILGVEAFF. The CDR3 bases are TGTGCCAGCATCCTGGGGGTTGAAGCTTTCTTT.

The rearrangement uses TRBV29-1 and TRBJ2-1, with TRBD2 identical over 13 bases. Germline assignment: CDR1 SQVTM and CDR2 ANQGSEA. The CDR3 runs 15 residues. V lost 5 bases and J lost 4; bases outside the gene matches: 5. Written as DNA, the CDR3 is TGCAGCGTTAGACTAGCGGGAGGCCGATACAATGAGCAGTTCTTC. Its translation: CSVRLAGGRYNEQFF.

The genes are TRBV30 and TRBJ2-2; 9 bases fit TRBD1. With 3 bases clipped from V and 7 bases from J, the junction kept 6 bases outside the gene matches. Germline CDR1 reads GTSNPN; CDR2 reads SVGIG (reference sequence). The CDR3 runs to 14 residues. In nucleotides, the CDR3 is TGTGCCTGGAGGTACAGGGGGCATAACGGGGAGCTGTTTTTT. It encodes CAWRYRGHNGELFF.

This chain joins TRBV15 and TRBJ2-1; D might be TRBD1 or TRBD2, each matching 5 bases. With 9 bases removed from V and 7 bases from J, the gap between germline ends came to 19 bases. This CDR3 has 14 residues. Germline loops: CDR1 LNHNV, CDR2 YYDKDF (reference sequence). CDR3 loop: CATGPWDPGNEQFF. The CDR3 nucleotides are TGTGCCACAGGTCCCTGGGACCCAGGGAATGAGCAGTTCTTC.

The rearrangement uses TRBV7-9 and TRBJ1-6; 7 bases align to TRBD1. V lost 4 bases, J lost 6 bases, and 9 bases stayed unmatched. CDR3 size: 16 residues. Germline V lookup: CDR1 SEHNR, CDR2 FQNEAQ (reference sequence). This CDR3 reads CASSSDRIRTNSPLHF. CDR3 coding DNA: TGTGCCAGCAGCTCGGACAGGATCCGTACTAATTCACCCCTCCACTTT.

The J gene is TRBJ2-2, the V gene TRBV7-8; 9 bases agree with TRBD2. Trimming took 6 bases from V and 4 from J; bases not matched to a gene: 18. The CDR3 has 19 amino acids. Germline V gene lookup returns CDR1 SGHVS and CDR2 FQNEAQ. CDR3: CASRFTQRGDWGSTGELFF. The CDR3 DNA reads as TGTGCCAGCAGGTTCACCCAGCGGGGGGACTGGGGGAGCACCGGGGAGCTGTTTTTT. The full variable domain, with the rest looked up from reference TRBV7-8 and TRBJ2-2, is GAGVSQSPRYKVAKRGQDVALRCDPISGHVSLFWYQQALGQGPEFLTYFQNEAQLDKSGLPSDRFFAERPEGSVSTLKIQRTQQEDSAVYLCASRFTQRGDWGSTGELFFGEGSRLTVL.

This chain connects TRBV6-6 to TRBJ2-2; no clear D gene. CDR1 and CDR2 from the germline V gene are MNHNY and SVGAGI (reference sequence). The CDR3 is 13 residues long. Trimming stripped 8 bases from V and 0 bases from J, with 7 bases between. The CDR3 DNA sequence: TGTGCCAGCCACGACCCGAACACCGGGGAGCTGTTTTTT. Its protein is CASHDPNTGELFF.

V is TRBV5-4 and J is TRBJ1-3; D is perhaps TRBD1 (5 bases). Germline CDR1 is SGHNT and CDR2 is YYREEE (reference sequence). This CDR3 has 16 amino acids. Trimming left V 4 bases short and J 0 bases short, with 14 bases between. Here the CDR3 reads CASSQRGPFSGNTIYF. CDR3 sequence (DNA): TGTGCCAGCAGCCAAAGGGGACCGTTCTCTGGAAACACCATATATTTT.

This clone was detected only once. The CDR3 DNA sequence: TGTGCCAGCAGTTACTCAGGTGGGGGCTTCGAGCAGTACTTC. It specifies CASSYSGGGFEQYF. This chain joins TRBV6-5 and TRBJ2-7; a possible D gene is TRBD1 (6 bases). The germline gives CDR1 MNHEY, CDR2 SVGAGI. The CDR3 is 14 amino acids. V was pared by 0 bases and J by 6 bases, with 12 bases between.

The chain is built from TRBV2 and TRBJ2-7, with D tentatively TRBD2 (6 bases). V was trimmed by 2 bases and J by 1 base, leaving 15 bases between them. This CDR3 has 16 amino acids. Germline lookup yields CDR1 SNHLY and CDR2 FYNNEI. CDR3 residues: CASSERRVWVSYEQYF. Written as DNA, the CDR3 is TGTGCCAGCAGTGAACGGAGGGTTTGGGTTTCCTACGAGCAGTACTTC.